What follows is one T cell receptor beta chain and its context. Its antigen is as yet unknown. The sample is drawn from a study of OX40 agonist ivuxolimab in advanced cancers. Whole-study results and caveats: Antigens targeted by the expanded peripheral T cells were not determined.

Assay: immunoSEQ multiplex PCR; the TCRdb copy retains only in-frame clones and omits some. The sample records tens of thousands of clones, around 87% being singletons. From germline, CDR1 is SGHRS and CDR2 YFSETQ. Trimming took off 4 bases at V and 1 base at J, with 18 bases between the two ends. This CDR3 region has 17 residues. Here the sequenced sample was CD4+ or CD8+ T cells sorted from blood, taken in a trial of the OX40 agonist ivuxolimab. The source of this sequence is an adult with an advanced solid tumor such as melanoma, head and neck, liver or kidney cancer. The rearrangement links TRBV5-1 to TRBJ2-1; D is possibly TRBD2 (6 bases). CDR3 DNA: TGCGCCAGCAGCCCATCCCTGTCGGGGGATTCCTACAATGAGCAGTTCTTC. Translated, it gives CASSPSLSGDSYNEQFF.